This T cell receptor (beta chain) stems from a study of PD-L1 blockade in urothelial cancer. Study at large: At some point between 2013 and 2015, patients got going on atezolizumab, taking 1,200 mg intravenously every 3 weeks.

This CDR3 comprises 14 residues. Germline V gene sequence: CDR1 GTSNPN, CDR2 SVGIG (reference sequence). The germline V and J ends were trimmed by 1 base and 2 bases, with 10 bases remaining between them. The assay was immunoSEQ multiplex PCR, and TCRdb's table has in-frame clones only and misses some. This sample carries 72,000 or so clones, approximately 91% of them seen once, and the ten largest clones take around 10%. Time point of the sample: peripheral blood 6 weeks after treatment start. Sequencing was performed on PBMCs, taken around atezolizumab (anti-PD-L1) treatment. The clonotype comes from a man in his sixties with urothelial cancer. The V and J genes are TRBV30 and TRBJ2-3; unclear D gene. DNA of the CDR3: TGTGCCTGGAGTGACGCCAGCGCCACAGATACGCAGTATTTT. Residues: CAWSDASATDTQYF.